A single sample is the source of the 26 T cell receptor beta chains below, sequenced in a study of T-cell memory formation after mild COVID-19. Using its own MiXCR run on the 5' RACE reads, TCRdb lists one record per CDR3 protein. Altogether about 450,000 distinct CDR3 sequences are present, under 25% being singletons, with the ten largest covering under 15%. Sequenced: PBMCs or a T cell subset sorted from them (not recorded which). The receptors here all came from an adult woman who had mild COVID-19 (a few samples of this study predate the infection). Cell type and time point are not known.

This clonotype came up many times. This chain links TRBV5-1 with TRBJ2-1; 15 bases are shared with TRBD2. This CDR3 region has 21 residues. V gave up 6 bases and J gave up 4 bases; unmatched junction bases: 20. Per the germline V gene, CDR1 is SGHRS and CDR2 is YFSETQ. DNA of the CDR3: TGCGCCAGCACCCCAACAGGGGGCGCAGGGACTAGCGGGGGGAAATACAATGAGCAGTTCTTC. This sequence encodes CASTPTGGAGTSGGKYNEQFF.

The V gene is TRBV4-2, the J gene TRBJ1-4; a weak D match, TRBD1 (5 bases). The CDR3 covers 16 residues. The V end was cut by 0 bases, the J end by 9 bases, with 17 bases between. Germline CDR1 LGHNA, CDR2 YNFKEQ. The CDR3: CASSQDRATGGKKLFF. The CDR3 DNA sequence: TGTGCCAGCAGCCAAGATCGGGCCACAGGTGGGAAAAAACTGTTTTTT.

This chain uses TRBV12-3 or TRBV12-4 with TRBJ1-6; 8 bases are shared with TRBD1. V lost 2 bases and J lost 8; bases outside the gene matches: 8. CDR3 length: 16 amino acids. DNA of the CDR3: TGTGCCAGCAGTTTAACACGACAGGGGACGCATTCACCCCTCCACTTT. Its protein product is CASSLTRQGTHSPLHF.

The chain joins TRBV30 to TRBJ2-7; D perhaps matches TRBD1 (6 bases). CDR1 and CDR2 from the germline V gene are GTSNPN and SVGIG (reference sequence). The CDR3 is 14 residues long. With 3 bases removed from V and 1 base from J, the gap between germline ends came to 13 bases. The CDR3 loop reads CAWSDATGSYEQYF. The CDR3 DNA reads TGTGCCTGGAGCGACGCGACAGGTTCCTACGAGCAGTACTTC.

This chain uses TRBV24-1 with TRBJ2-1; TRBD1 matches 9 bases. Trimming at V came to 3 bases and at J to 12 bases, leaving 14 bases not matched to a gene. The CDR3 has 16 residues. CDR1 and CDR2 (germline): KGHDR, SFDVKD. CDR3 in amino acids: CATSDPRTGEAAGQFF. CDR3 nucleotide sequence: TGTGCCACCAGTGATCCAAGGACAGGGGAAGCGGCCGGGCAGTTCTTC.

The chain joins TRBV20-1 to TRBJ1-1; 8 bases match TRBD1. Trimming removed 5 bases from V and 1 base from J; junction bases left unmatched: 3. CDR3 length: 13 residues. In germline, CDR1 is DFQATT, CDR2 SNEGSKA (reference sequence). CDR3 region: CSAGDRRNTEAFF. The CDR3 region has the DNA TGCAGTGCTGGGGACAGGAGGAACACTGAAGCTTTCTTT.

This clonotype showed up many times. The chain links TRBV7-2 to TRBJ1-2; 10 nucleotides line up with TRBD1. The V gene's germline CDR1 is SGHTA and CDR2 FQGNSA. The trim removed 6 bases at V and 8 bases at J, leaving 9 bases unmatched. CDR3 length equals 14 residues. The CDR3, as DNA: TGTGCCAGCAGTTCCGGGACAGGGGATCGGGGCTACACCTTC. Protein product: CASSSGTGDRGYTF.

This clonotype has a handful of counts. The chain joins TRBV6-1 to TRBJ2-7; perhaps TRBD2 as D (5 bases). V lost 6 bases, J lost 3 bases, and 12 bases lay in between. The CDR3 loop spans 13 amino acids. The germline CDR1 and CDR2 sequences are MNHNS and SASEGT. In DNA form, the CDR3 reads TGTGCCAGCAGACTGGACTGGGGCTACGAGCAGTACTTC. This codes for CASRLDWGYEQYF.

The chain links TRBV12-3 or TRBV12-4 to TRBJ1-5, with 9 positions matching TRBD1. The junction had 10 bases not matched to a gene; V was cut back by 4 bases and J by 0 bases. The CDR3 runs to 18 residues. Here the CDR3 DNA reads TGTGCCAGCAGTTCAAGACAGGGGGGCTTTTATAGCAATCAGCCCCAGCATTTT. This encodes CASSSRQGGFYSNQPQHF.

The table lists this clonotype with many counts. The chain uses TRBV5-6 and TRBJ2-1, with D possibly being TRBD1 (6 bases). The germline CDR1 and CDR2 sequences are SGHDT and YYEEEE. The CDR3 is 15 amino acids. Trimming took off 0 bases at V and 3 bases at J, with 10 bases between the two ends. The CDR3 protein is CASSLVWGRYNEQFF. The CDR3 DNA reads TGTGCCAGCAGCTTGGTCTGGGGGCGCTACAATGAGCAGTTCTTC.

This chain connects TRBV5-1 to TRBJ2-1, with TRBD2 identical over 7 bases. The germline gives CDR1 SGHRS, CDR2 YFSETQ. The CDR3 is 15 amino acids. V shed 0 bases, J shed 4 bases, and the junction held 4 bases outside the gene matches. CDR3: CASSLGGGEYNEQFF. The CDR3, as DNA: TGCGCCAGCAGCTTGGGGGGAGGGGAGTACAATGAGCAGTTCTTC.

This clonotype was counted between two and nine times. For the CDR3, the DNA is TGTGCCAGCAGCGGGGGACAGGGGAACACTGAAGCTTTCTTT. Its translation: CASSGGQGNTEAFF. The chain carries TRBV7-9 and TRBJ1-1; 9 bases are a match to TRBD1. CDR1 is SEHNR, CDR2 FQNEAQ, per germline (reference sequence). V lost 5 bases, J lost 1 base, and 2 bases stayed unmatched. This CDR3 has 14 residues.

The chain is built from TRBV29-1 and TRBJ1-1, with 7 positions matching TRBD1. The junction had 4 bases not matched to a gene; V was cut back by 5 bases and J by 1 base. The germline V gene encodes CDR1 SQVTM and CDR2 ANQGSEA. The CDR3 has 13 amino acids. Here the CDR3 DNA reads TGCAGCGTTTCGGACAGGAGGAACACTGAAGCTTTCTTT. Translated, it gives CSVSDRRNTEAFF.

The sample holds many counts of this clonotype. The chain carries TRBV30 and TRBJ2-1, with 9 bases aligning to TRBD2. V trimming: 2 bases; J trimming: 7 bases; junction bases outside the gene matches: 12. This CDR3 has 16 amino acids. Germline assignment: CDR1 GTSNPN and CDR2 SVGIG (reference sequence). CDR3 nucleotide sequence: TGTGCCTGGAGTCTCCATATGGGCGGGGGGGCAAATGAGCAGTTCTTC. Protein sequence: CAWSLHMGGGANEQFF.

A single count supports this clonotype. The chain carries TRBV6-6 and TRBJ1-1, with TRBD1 identical over 7 bases. CDR1 and CDR2 (germline): MNHNY, SVGAGI (reference sequence). CDR3 length equals 13 residues. Unmatched junction bases numbered 6, after V lost 5 bases and J lost 6 bases. The CDR3 DNA follows: TGTGCCAGCAGTCACACCGGGACAGCTGAAGCTTTCTTT. Protein: CASSHTGTAEAFF.

This clonotype was observed a few times. The genes are TRBV24-1 and TRBJ2-1, with D possibly TRBD2 on 5 matching bases. V was clipped by 7 bases and J by 6 bases, with 12 bases between them. There are 13 residues in the CDR3. Germline V lookup: CDR1 KGHDR, CDR2 SFDVKD. The CDR3: CATSPGNINEQFF. DNA for the CDR3: TGTGCCACCAGCCCCGGGAACATCAATGAGCAGTTCTTC.

This clonotype was detected only a few times. The rearrangement links TRBV30 to TRBJ2-3; perhaps TRBD1 as D (5 bases). V was cut by 4 bases and J by 4 bases, with 12 bases left in between. This CDR3 contains 13 residues. Per germline, CDR1 GTSNPN and CDR2 SVGIG (reference sequence). The CDR3 coding sequence is TGTGCCTGGACGCCAGGGTGGGCAGATACGCAGTATTTT. Amino acid sequence: CAWTPGWADTQYF.

The rearrangement joins TRBV5-1 to TRBJ2-7; no reliable D call. Germline V gene sequence: CDR1 SGHRS, CDR2 YFSETQ. The CDR3 is 14 amino acids. Trimming cost V 0 bases and J 4 bases, with 11 bases left between them. The CDR3 DNA reads as TGCGCCAGCAGCTTGGGAAATTCTGGATACGAGCAGTACTTC. Encoded protein: CASSLGNSGYEQYF.

This clonotype was picked up a small number of times. V is TRBV12-3 or TRBV12-4 and J is TRBJ2-7; the D call may be TRBD1 or TRBD2 (5 bases each). V lost 5 bases and J 6 bases, leaving 17 bases between the germline ends. The CDR3 has 14 amino acids. The CDR3 region is CASSISGTHGEQYF. For the CDR3, the DNA is TGTGCCAGCAGTATCTCCGGGACCCACGGCGAGCAGTACTTC.

This chain uses TRBV28 with TRBJ2-7; D not resolved. Trimming removed 3 bases at V and 3 bases at J, with 9 bases between. The CDR3 spans 13 residues. CDR1 MDHEN and CDR2 SYDVKM come from the germline V gene. The CDR3 is CASSFLGVYEQYF. For the CDR3, the DNA is TGTGCCAGCAGTTTTCTTGGGGTCTACGAGCAGTACTTC.

The chain has TRBV19 and TRBJ1-4; 8 bases line up with TRBD1. The CDR3 extends over 14 amino acids. CDR1 and CDR2 from the germline V gene are LNHDA and SQIVND (reference sequence). The V gene end was trimmed by 7 bases and the J gene end by 10 bases; junction bases not matched to a gene: 11. The CDR3 reads CASILQGAGGKLFF. In nucleotides, the CDR3 is TGTGCCAGTATTCTTCAGGGGGCTGGGGGAAAACTGTTTTTT.

The genes are TRBV13 and TRBJ2-7; 7 bases line up with TRBD2. The V and J ends lost 2 bases and 5 bases, in that order; junction bases with no gene match: 12. Germline CDR1 and CDR2: PRHDT and FYEKMQ (reference sequence). The CDR3 contains 16 residues. This CDR3 is CASSLMLGGRRDEQYF. In DNA form, the CDR3 reads TGTGCCAGCAGCTTAATGCTCGGCGGGAGAAGGGACGAGCAGTACTTC. Using reference TRBV13 and TRBJ2-7 for the parts outside the CDR3, the full variable domain is AAGVIQSPRHLIKEKRETATLKCYPIPRHDTVYWYQQGPGQDPQFLISFYEKMQSDKGSIPDRFSAQQFSDYHSELNMSSLELGDSALYFCASSLMLGGRRDEQYFGPGTRLTVT.

This chain uses TRBV6-5 with TRBJ2-7; tentatively, D is TRBD1 (6 bases). The germline V and J ends were trimmed by 2 bases and 2 bases, with 10 bases remaining between them. The V gene's germline CDR1 is MNHEY and CDR2 SVGAGI. This CDR3 has 14 residues. Written as DNA, the CDR3 is TGTGCCAGCAGTTACCTGGGGGCCCCCTACGAGCAGTACTTC. This encodes CASSYLGAPYEQYF.

This clonotype was counted a few times. V and J are TRBV10-3 and TRBJ2-1; 13 positions agree with TRBD2. The CDR3 is 13 residues long. V was pared by 5 bases and J by 9 bases, with 1 base of the junction left unmatched. Germline loops: CDR1 ENHRY, CDR2 SYGVKD. Here the CDR3 reads CAISTSGGAEQFF. In DNA form, the CDR3 reads TGTGCCATCAGTACTAGCGGGGGGGCTGAGCAGTTCTTC.

The chain links TRBV7-9 to TRBJ2-7; D gene ambiguous. The CDR3 is 15 amino acids. Germline V CDR1 and CDR2: SEHNR, FQNEAQ (reference sequence). V gave up 1 base and J gave up 2 bases, with 12 bases separating them. The CDR3 loop reads CASSLVARLTYEQYF. CDR3 nucleotide sequence: TGTGCCAGCAGCTTAGTGGCGCGACTGACCTACGAGCAGTACTTC. The whole variable domain, filled in from reference TRBV7-9 and TRBJ2-7, reads DTGVSQNPRHKITKRGQNVTFRCDPISEHNRLYWYRQTLGQGPEFLTYFQNEAQLEKSRLLSDRFSAERPKGSFSTLEIQRTEQGDSAMYLCASSLVARLTYEQYFGPGTRLTVT.

The chain combines TRBV5-1 with TRBJ1-6; 11 nucleotides agree with TRBD1. This CDR3 spans 16 amino acids. V was pared by 0 bases and J by 9 bases, with 5 bases of the junction left unmatched. Germline values: CDR1 SGHRS, CDR2 YFSETQ. CDR3 nucleotides: TGCGCCAGCAGCTTGGAAGGACAGGGGGCTTTTTCACCCCTCCACTTT. Its protein product is CASSLEGQGAFSPLHF.